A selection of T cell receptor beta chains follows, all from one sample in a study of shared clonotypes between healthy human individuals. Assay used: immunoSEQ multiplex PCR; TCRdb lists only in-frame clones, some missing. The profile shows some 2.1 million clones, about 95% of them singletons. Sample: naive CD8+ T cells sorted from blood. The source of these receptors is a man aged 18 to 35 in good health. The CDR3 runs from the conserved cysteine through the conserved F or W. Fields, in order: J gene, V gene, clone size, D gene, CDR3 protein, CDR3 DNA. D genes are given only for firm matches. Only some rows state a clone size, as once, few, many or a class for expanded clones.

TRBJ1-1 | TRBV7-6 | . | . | CASSLGVGGWSTEAFF | TGTGCCAGCAGCTTAGGGGTCGGGGGTTGGTCCACTGAAGCTTTCTTT
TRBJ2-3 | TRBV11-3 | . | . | CASSLFGGTDTQYF | TGTGCCAGCAGCCTATTTGGCGGCACAGATACGCAGTATTTT
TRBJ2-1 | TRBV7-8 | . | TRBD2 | CASSLVGGGASYNEQFF | TGTGCCAGCAGCTTAGTCGGCGGGGGAGCGTCCTACAATGAGCAGTTCTTC
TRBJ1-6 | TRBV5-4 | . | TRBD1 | CASSLRGLGSPLHF | TGTGCCAGCAGCTTGAGGGGGCTCGGATCACCCCTCCACTTT
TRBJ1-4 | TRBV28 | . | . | CASSLGITNEKLFF | TGTGCCAGCAGTTTGGGTATTACTAATGAAAAACTGTTTTTT
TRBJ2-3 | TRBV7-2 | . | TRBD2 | CASSLTWLAGISSTDTQYF | TGTGCCAGCAGCCTAACCTGGCTAGCGGGAATTTCTAGCACAGATACGCAGTATTTT
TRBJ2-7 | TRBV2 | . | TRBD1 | CASSDTPDRVPYEQYF | TGTGCCAGCAGTGACACCCCTGACAGGGTTCCCTACGAGCAGTACTTC
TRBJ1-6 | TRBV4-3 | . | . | CASSQFLEGYNSPLHF | TGCGCCAGCAGCCAGTTCCTGGAAGGCTATAATTCACCCCTCCACTTT
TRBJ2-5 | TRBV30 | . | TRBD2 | CAWSLPTSGMETQYF | TGTGCCTGGAGTCTTCCGACTAGCGGGATGGAGACCCAGTACTTC
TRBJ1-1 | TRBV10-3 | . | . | CAIREGLGTEAFF | TGTGCCATCAGGGAGGGGCTGGGGACTGAAGCTTTCTTT
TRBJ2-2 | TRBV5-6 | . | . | CASSLAPAGELFF | TGTGCCAGCAGCTTGGCCCCGGCCGGGGAGCTGTTTTTT
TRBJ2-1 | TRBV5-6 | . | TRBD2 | CASSLGGSYNEQFF | TGTGCCAGCAGCCTCGGGGGGTCCTACAATGAGCAGTTCTTC
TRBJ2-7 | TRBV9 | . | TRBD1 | CASSPSGQGATYEQYF | TGTGCCAGCAGCCCCTCGGGACAGGGCGCGACCTACGAGCAGTACTTC
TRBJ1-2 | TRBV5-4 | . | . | CASSPETYGYTF | TGTGCCAGCAGCCCCGAGACCTATGGCTACACCTTC
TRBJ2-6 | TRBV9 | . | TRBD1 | CASSGWTGILSGANVLTF | TGTGCCAGCAGCGGGTGGACAGGGATTCTCTCTGGGGCCAACGTCCTGACTTTC
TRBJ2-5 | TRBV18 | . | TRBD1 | CASSPGQGNVETQYF | TGTGCCAGCTCACCGGGACAGGGAAACGTAGAGACCCAGTACTTC
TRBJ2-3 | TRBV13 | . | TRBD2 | CASSLVSGGAKDTQYF | TGTGCCAGCAGCTTAGTTAGCGGGGGGGCCAAGGATACGCAGTATTTT
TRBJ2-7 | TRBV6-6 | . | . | CASTISSPGYEQYF | TGTGCCAGCACAATCAGTTCCCCCGGCTACGAGCAGTACTTC
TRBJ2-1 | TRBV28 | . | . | CASSSLGVLLYNEQFF | TGTGCCAGCAGCTCCTTGGGAGTGCTCCTCTACAATGAGCAGTTCTTC
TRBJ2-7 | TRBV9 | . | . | CASSPTSSYEQYF | TGTGCCAGCAGCCCGACAAGTTCCTACGAGCAGTACTTC
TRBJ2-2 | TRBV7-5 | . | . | CARSLAWGTAGELFF | TGTGCCAGAAGCCTCGCGTGGGGCACGGCCGGGGAGCTGTTCTTT
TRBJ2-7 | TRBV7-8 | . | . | CASSLAYVASSYEQYF | TGTGCCAGCAGCTTAGCGTACGTCGCTTCTTCCTACGAGCAGTACTTC
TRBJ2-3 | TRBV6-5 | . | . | CASSPSPLTDTQYF | TGTGCCAGCAGCCCTAGCCCCCTCACAGATACGCAGTATTTT
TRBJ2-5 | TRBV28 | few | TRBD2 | CASSGGGRGETQYF | TGTGCCAGCAGTGGCGGGGGGCGCGGGGAGACCCAGTACTTC
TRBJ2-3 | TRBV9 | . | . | CASSSSGLTDTQYF | TGTGCCAGCAGCTCCAGCGGCCTCACAGATACGCAGTATTTT
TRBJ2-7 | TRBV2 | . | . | CATTPRYYEQYF | TGTGCCACCACTCCCCGGTACTACGAGCAGTACTTC
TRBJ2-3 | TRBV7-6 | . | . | CASSLRTGGTDTQYF | TGTGCCAGCAGCCTGCGGACCGGGGGCACAGATACGCAGTATTTT
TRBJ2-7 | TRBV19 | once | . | CASTGYNPYEQYF | TGTGCCAGTACTGGATACAACCCCTACGAGCAGTACTTC
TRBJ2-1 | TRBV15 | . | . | CATSGGAGYNEQFF | TGTGCCACCAGCGGAGGAGCGGGTTACAATGAGCAGTTCTTC
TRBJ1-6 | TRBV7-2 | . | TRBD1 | CASSLGTGKNSPLHF | TGTGCCAGCAGCTTAGGGACAGGGAAAAATTCACCCCTCCACTTT
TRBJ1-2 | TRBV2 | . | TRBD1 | CASSEAKTGGLGGYTF | TGTGCCAGCAGTGAAGCGAAAACAGGGGGCTTAGGTGGCTACACCTTC
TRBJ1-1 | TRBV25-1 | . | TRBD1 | CASRRTGGTEAFF | TGTGCCAGCAGAAGGACAGGAGGGACTGAAGCTTTCTTT
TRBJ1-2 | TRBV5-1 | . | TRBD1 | CASSAPGTGDYYGYTF | TGCGCCAGCAGCGCCCCCGGGACAGGAGATTACTATGGCTACACCTTC
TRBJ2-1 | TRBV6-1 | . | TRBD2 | CASSGLAGVLDEQFF | TGTGCCAGCAGTGGACTAGCGGGAGTGTTAGATGAGCAGTTCTTC
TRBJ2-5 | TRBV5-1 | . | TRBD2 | CASRPTSGGAQETQYF | TGCGCCAGCAGGCCAACTAGCGGGGGGGCTCAGGAGACCCAGTACTTC
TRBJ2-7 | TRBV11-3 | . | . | CASSPRGSLDEQYF | TGTGCCAGCAGCCCCCGGGGCTCTCTAGACGAGCAGTACTTC
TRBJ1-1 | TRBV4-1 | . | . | CASSQEKGLNTEAFF | TGCGCCAGCAGCCAAGAGAAGGGCTTGAACACTGAAGCTTTCTTT
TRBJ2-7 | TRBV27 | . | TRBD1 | CASSPGQGWYEQYF | TGTGCCAGCAGTCCAGGACAGGGGTGGTACGAGCAGTACTTC
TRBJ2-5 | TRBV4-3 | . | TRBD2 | CASSRLKTSGETQYF | TGCGCCAGCAGCCGACTTAAGACTAGCGGGGAGACCCAGTACTTC
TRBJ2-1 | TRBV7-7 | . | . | CASSLYTGIGMNEQFF | TGTGCTAGCAGCTTATACACAGGGATCGGTATGAATGAGCAGTTCTTC
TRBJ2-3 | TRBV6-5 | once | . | CASSDGGFTDTQYF | TGTGCCAGCAGTGACGGAGGGTTCACAGATACGCAGTATTTT
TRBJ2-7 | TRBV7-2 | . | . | CASSFNSGTYEQYF | TGTGCCAGCAGCTTTAACTCAGGAACCTACGAGCAGTACTTC
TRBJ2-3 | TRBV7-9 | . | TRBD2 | CASSHALAGALTDTQYF | TGTGCCAGCAGCCACGCCCTAGCGGGAGCACTAACAGATACGCAGTATTTT
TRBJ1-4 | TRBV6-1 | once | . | CASSGTGTSNEKLFF | TGTGCCAGCAGCGGGACCGGGACCTCTAATGAAAAACTGTTTTTT
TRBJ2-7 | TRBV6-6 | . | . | CASSYSGGRLDEQYF | TGTGCCAGCAGTTACTCAGGTGGGAGACTCGACGAGCAGTACTTC
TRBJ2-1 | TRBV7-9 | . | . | CASSPPVGSSYNEQFF | TGTGCCAGCAGCCCCCCGGTGGGGAGCTCCTACAATGAGCAGTTCTTC
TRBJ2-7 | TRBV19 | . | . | CASSLTTIPYEQYF | TGTGCCAGTAGTCTCACCACTATTCCCTACGAGCAGTACTTC
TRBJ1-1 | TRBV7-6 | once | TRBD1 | CASSSLGTGLLNTEAFF | TGTGCCAGCAGCTCCTTAGGGACAGGATTATTGAACACTGAAGCTTTCTTT
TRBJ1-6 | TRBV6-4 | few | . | CASSADYNSPLHF | TGTGCCAGCAGTGCGGATTATAATTCACCCCTCCACTTT
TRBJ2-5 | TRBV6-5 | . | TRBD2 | CATAVTSGLAGTQYF | TGTGCCACCGCGGTGACTAGCGGATTAGCTGGGACCCAGTACTTC